Following are 14 T cell receptor beta chains from one sample sequenced in a study of neurological immune-mediated disorders. TCRdb recomputed calls from the 5' RACE reads with MiXCR, one row per CDR3 protein. Of over 13,000 distinct CDR3 sequences listed, about 10% are singletons. The sequenced sample was PBMCs. The receptors were gathered from a woman in her forties in good health.

This clonotype has ten or more counts. The chain has TRBV6-1 and TRBJ1-2, with TRBD1 matching 10 bases. The CDR3 loop spans 13 amino acids. Germline assignment: CDR1 MNHNS and CDR2 SASEGT. Trimming removed 4 bases from V and 5 bases from J; junction bases left unmatched: 1. The CDR3, as DNA: TGTGCCAGCAGTGTGGACAGGGGGTATGGCTACACCTTC. Protein: CASSVDRGYGYTF.

The sample holds many counts of this clonotype. The J gene is TRBJ2-3, the V gene TRBV5-1; D remains unclear. Trimming cost V 2 bases and J 2 bases, with 12 bases left between them. Germline-derived CDR1 and CDR2 are SGHRS and YFSETQ. CDR3 length: 15 residues. The CDR3 nucleotides are TGCGCCAGCAGCTTAGCAAGTCACCCCACAGATACGCAGTATTTT. This sequence encodes CASSLASHPTDTQYF. Full variable domain (remainder filled in from reference TRBV5-1 and TRBJ2-3): KAGVTQTPRYLIKTRGQQVTLSCSPISGHRSVSWYQQTPGQGLQFLFEYFSETQRNKGNFPGRFSGRQFSNSRSEMNVSTLELGDSALYLCASSLASHPTDTQYFGPGTRLTVL.

The sample holds many counts of this clonotype. The gene calls are TRBV15 and TRBJ2-1, with TRBD2 identical over 9 bases. CDR1 is LNHNV, CDR2 YYDKDF, per germline (reference sequence). V lost 0 bases to trimming and J lost 7 bases; unmatched junction nucleotides: 7. This CDR3 region has 16 residues. CDR3 in amino acids: CATSRDRGGAINEQFF. CDR3 DNA: TGTGCCACCAGCAGAGATCGCGGGGGGGCAATAAATGAGCAGTTCTTC.

This clonotype was detected many times. This chain joins TRBV11-2 and TRBJ2-7, with a weak D call TRBD1 (5 bases). The germline V gene has CDR1 SGHAT and CDR2 FQNNGV. Trimming took 5 bases from V and 6 from J, leaving 8 bases between them. This CDR3 contains 11 residues. The CDR3 DNA follows: TGTGCCAGCAGCGCTCAGGGCGAGCAGTACTTC. As protein: CASSAQGEQYF.

Ten or more counts support this clonotype. This chain connects TRBV11-2 to TRBJ2-1; D tentatively fits TRBD1 or TRBD2 (5 bases each). Trimming took off 1 base at V and 6 bases at J, with 19 bases between the two ends. The CDR3 extends over 17 amino acids. CDR1 SGHAT and CDR2 FQNNGV come from the germline V gene. CDR3 sequence (DNA): TGTGCCAGCAGCTTAGTTTGGTCGAGCACAGGACTCAATGAGCAGTTCTTC. Protein product: CASSLVWSSTGLNEQFF.

This clonotype was seen many times. J is TRBJ2-4 and V is TRBV20-1; 8 bases are a match to TRBD2. The CDR3 runs 14 residues. The germline CDR1 and CDR2 sequences are DFQATT and SNEGSKA (reference sequence). With V trimmed by 5 bases and J by 9 bases, 12 bases remained unmatched. CDR3 DNA sequence: TGCAGTGCTTCCGGGACTAGATCGGCGGGCATTCAGTACTTC. Its protein product is CSASGTRSAGIQYF.

This clonotype was counted many times. The V and J genes are TRBV28 and TRBJ1-2, with a weak D call TRBD1 (6 bases). Trimming left V 2 bases short and J 4 bases short, with 17 bases between. The CDR3 extends over 16 amino acids. Looked up from germline, CDR1 is MDHEN and CDR2 is SYDVKM. The CDR3 DNA follows: TGTGCCAGCAGTTTAAATAGGGCAGGGGATTCCTATGGCTACACCTTC. It specifies CASSLNRAGDSYGYTF.

This clonotype rates as medium-sized. This chain joins TRBV11-1 and TRBJ1-5; D ambiguous. The germline CDR1 and CDR2 sequences are SGHAT and FQDESV (reference sequence). Trimming removed 8 bases at V and 5 bases at J, with 10 bases between. The CDR3 length is 12 residues. This CDR3 reads CASANSDQPQHF. CDR3 nucleotides: TGTGCCAGCGCCAACAGTGATCAGCCCCAGCATTTT.

This clonotype has a count of ten or more. V and J are TRBV12-3 or TRBV12-4 and TRBJ2-5, with D perhaps being TRBD1 or TRBD2 (5 bases each). Trimming left V 4 bases short and J 1 base short, with 10 bases between. CDR3 length: 14 residues. DNA for the CDR3: TGTGCCAGCAGTTATTGGGGGACCCAAGAGACCCAGTACTTC. It codes for CASSYWGTQETQYF.

In its sample, this clonotype was seen many times. The chain links TRBV28 to TRBJ2-2, with a possible D match to TRBD2 (5 bases). Germline CDR1 is MDHEN and CDR2 is SYDVKM. CDR3 length equals 20 residues. The ends were cut back, 0 bases at V and 1 base at J, with 21 bases in the middle. CDR3 loop: CASSLCGHTLSGLNTGELFF. DNA for the CDR3: TGTGCCAGCAGTTTATGCGGGCACACTTTGTCGGGGTTGAACACCGGGGAGCTGTTTTTT. Complete variable domain (other parts from reference TRBV28 and TRBJ2-2): DVKVTQSSRYLVKRTGEKVFLECVQDMDHENMFWYRQDPGLGLRLIYFSYDVKMKEKGDIPEGYSVSREKKERFSLILESASTNQTSMYLCASSLCGHTLSGLNTGELFFGEGSRLTVL.

The CDR3 is CASSPSTGGRETQYF. The CDR3 nucleotides read TGTGCCAGCAGCCCCTCAACAGGGGGCCGGGAGACCCAGTACTTC. The chain has TRBV7-9 and TRBJ2-5, with 9 nucleotides matching TRBD1. The CDR3 has 15 residues. Germline V gene lookup returns CDR1 SEHNR and CDR2 FQNEAQ (reference sequence). V gave up 5 bases and J gave up 5 bases; unmatched junction bases: 9.

This clonotype was recorded many times. The J gene is TRBJ1-1, the V gene TRBV12-3 or TRBV12-4; unclear D gene. V lost 4 bases and J lost 2, with 11 bases in between. CDR3 size: 14 residues. CDR3 nucleotide sequence: TGTGCCAGCAGTTCCAAGACGGAAAACACTGAAGCTTTCTTT. It encodes CASSSKTENTEAFF.

The V call is TRBV29-1, the J call TRBJ2-5; D possibly corresponds to TRBD2 (6 bases). The CDR3 length is 12 residues. V gave up 7 bases and J gave up 5 bases, with 14 bases separating them. Germline values: CDR1 SQVTM, CDR2 ANQGSEA. CDR3 protein: CSAETGGETQYF. In nucleotides, the CDR3 is TGCAGCGCCGAAACTGGGGGGGAGACCCAGTACTTC.

This clonotype has ten or more counts. The junction differs from germline at one of its ends, possibly a read error. The CDR3 DNA follows: TGTGCCAGCAGCTCGTATAGCTACTCCCACAATGAGCAGTTCTTC. Translating gives CASSSYSYSHNEQFF. The genes are TRBV7-2 and TRBJ2-1; D uncertain. Germline assignment: CDR1 SGHTA and CDR2 FQGNSA. CDR3 size: 15 residues.